A selection of T cell receptor beta chains follows, all from one sample in a study of T-cell reconstitution after alpha-beta-depleted transplantation in children. TCRdb processed the PCR reads anew with MiXCR; each CDR3 protein has one entry. The sample contains around 130,000 distinct CDR3 sequences, around 9.8% of which appear only once. Sequenced here: PBMCs, mostly from graft donor cells, sampled 180 days after TCRalphabeta/CD19-depleted stem cell transplant. The receptors here all came from a girl in the first two years of life who had a stem cell transplant for combined immunodeficiency, so the T cells may come from the graft donor. The CDR3 runs from the conserved cysteine through the conserved F or W. The D gene is left open where the match is weak. Only some rows state a clone size, as once, few, many or a class for expanded clones.

D,V,J,size,DNA,CDR3
NA,TRBV29-1,TRBJ1-1,few,TGCAGCGTTGACCCAGGAGCGTACACTGAAGCTTTCTTT,CSVDPGAYTEAFF
TRBD2,TRBV7-9,TRBJ2-3,NA,TGTGCCAGCAGCAGCGGGGTGAGCACAGATACGCAGTATTTT,CASSSGVSTDTQYF
NA,TRBV19,TRBJ1-4,once,TGTGCCAGTAAGGACCGTTTGGAAAAACTGTTTTTT,CASKDRLEKLFF
NA,TRBV20-1,TRBJ2-5,many,TGCAGTGCTAGAGATTTTCGGGGGCACGTCCAAGAGACCCAGTACTTC,CSARDFRGHVQETQYF
TRBD2,TRBV20-1,TRBJ2-1,few,TGCAGTGCTAGGGGGACTAGCGGGAGCCATGAGCAGTTCTTC,CSARGTSGSHEQFF
NA,TRBV20-1,TRBJ1-6,NA,TGCAGTGCTGTGCCCCCGGGACGGAATAATTCACCCCTCCACTTT,CSAVPPGRNNSPLHF
NA,TRBV29-1,TRBJ2-7,NA,TGCAGCGTGGGGTTCACCTACTCCTACGAGCAGTACTTC,CSVGFTYSYEQYF
NA,TRBV20-1,TRBJ2-3,few,TGCAGTGCTAGAGATGATCGAGATACGCAGTATTTT,CSARDDRDTQYF
NA,TRBV30,TRBJ1-5,NA,TGTGCCTGGAGTCAGCGTAGCAATCAGCCCCAGCATTTT,CAWSQRSNQPQHF
NA,TRBV7-2,TRBJ2-1,NA,TGTGCCAGCAGCTTCAGGGGCGATGAGCAGTTCTTC,CASSFRGDEQFF
TRBD1,TRBV12-3/TRBV12-4,TRBJ2-3,NA,TGTGCCAGCAGTCGAGCAGGGACAGGAGATACGCAGTATTTT,CASSRAGTGDTQYF
TRBD1,TRBV19,TRBJ2-5,NA,TGTGCCAGTAGCCAGGGACAGCAAGAGACCCAGTACTTC,CASSQGQQETQYF
TRBD2,TRBV9,TRBJ2-1,few,TGTGCCAGCAGCCCCCCACTAGCGGAGTTTAGCAATGAGCAGTTCTTC,CASSPPLAEFSNEQFF
NA,TRBV20-1,TRBJ2-7,many,TGCAGTGCCCTACACAGATGGACACTGAGCTCCTACGAGCAGTACTTC,CSALHRWTLSSYEQYF
NA,TRBV4-1,TRBJ1-4,NA,TGCGCCAGCAGCCCAGGGGTTGGAAATGAAAAACTGTTTTTT,CASSPGVGNEKLFF
NA,TRBV5-1,TRBJ1-4,few,TGCGCCAGCAGCTTGGCGGGACACCGAAGTCAGGAAAAACTGTTTTTT,CASSLAGHRSQEKLFF
TRBD2,TRBV11-2,TRBJ2-7,few,TGTGCCAGCAACCCCGGACTAGCGGGAGGGCCGATAAAGGGCGAGCAGTACTTC,CASNPGLAGGPIKGEQYF
TRBD1,TRBV3-1,TRBJ2-7,NA,TGTGCCAGCAAACTTCGACAGGGGAGCTCCTACGAGCAGTACTTC,CASKLRQGSSYEQYF